The entry that follows covers one T cell receptor beta chain sequence. Its target is not known. Genomic DNA came from about 90 million PBMCs in unsorted samples. Deletions cut 4 bases from V and 0 bases from J, with 3 bases between. The CDR3 covers 12 residues. CDR1 is SGHNT, CDR2 YYREEE, per germline (reference sequence). These data come from a study of shared clonotypes between healthy human individuals. Turning to the study itself: Donors, aged 18 to 49, were a couple of women and a few men. Broader study findings: Clonotype sharing across donors was expected to vary with sequencing depth. Owing to a small donor count, the genetic and exposure-history diversity represented was limited.

The table came from immunoSEQ multiplex PCR; TCRdb's copy has only in-frame clones and leaves some out. The profile shows 550,000 to 600,000 clones, roughly 79% of them singletons. The specimen was PBMCs. This TCR came from a middle-aged woman in good health. Some clones in this sample may be carry-over from other donors' samples. The chain recombines TRBV5-4 with TRBJ2-3, with no clear D. CDR3 sequence (DNA): TGTGCCAGCAGCGATAGCACAGATACGCAGTATTTT. It specifies CASSDSTDTQYF.